This section outlines one TCR beta chain sequence together with its context. Its antigen is currently unknown. This sample was taken from a study of beta chain features in type 1 diabetes. Whole-study context: Patients were similar to healthy donors in age and gender (as well as in cell yields).

With 3 bases clipped from V and 3 bases from J, the junction kept 4 bases outside the gene matches. Germline CDR1 SGHVS, CDR2 FQNEAQ. The CDR3 contains 15 residues. Study conclusions and caveats: Moderate but significant shortening of TCRB CDR3s was recorded in all four CD4+ subsets from Type 1 diabetes patients.

The isolated RNA, all of it, was reverse transcribed, so expressed TCRB transcripts were what got sequenced. Clones were read by immunoSEQ multiplex PCR, and TCRdb kept only the in-frame ones, dropping some. The table has around 240,000 clones, under 20% seen once; the top ten hold approximately 0.086%. The TCR sequence derives from a man in his thirties or forties with type 1 diabetes. What was sequenced was naive CD4+ T cells from blood. V and J are TRBV7-8 and TRBJ2-3; 9 positions agree with TRBD2. The CDR3 is CASSFGTSGTDTQYF. The DNA of the CDR3 is TGTGCCAGCAGCTTTGGTACTAGCGGGACAGATACGCAGTATTTT.